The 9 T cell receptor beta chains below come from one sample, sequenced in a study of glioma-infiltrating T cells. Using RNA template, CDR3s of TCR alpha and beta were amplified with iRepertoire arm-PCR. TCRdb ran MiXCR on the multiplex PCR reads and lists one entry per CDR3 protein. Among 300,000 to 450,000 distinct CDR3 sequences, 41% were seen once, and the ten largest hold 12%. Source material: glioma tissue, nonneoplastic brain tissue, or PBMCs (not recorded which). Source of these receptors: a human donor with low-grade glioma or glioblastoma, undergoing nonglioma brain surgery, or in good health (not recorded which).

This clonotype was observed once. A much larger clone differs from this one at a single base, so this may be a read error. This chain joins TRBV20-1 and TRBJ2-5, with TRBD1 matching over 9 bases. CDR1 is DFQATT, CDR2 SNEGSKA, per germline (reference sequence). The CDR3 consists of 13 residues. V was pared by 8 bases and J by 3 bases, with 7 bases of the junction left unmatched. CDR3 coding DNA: TGCAGTACGCAAACAGGGGGCGAAGAGACCCAGTACTTC. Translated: CSTQTGGEETQYF.

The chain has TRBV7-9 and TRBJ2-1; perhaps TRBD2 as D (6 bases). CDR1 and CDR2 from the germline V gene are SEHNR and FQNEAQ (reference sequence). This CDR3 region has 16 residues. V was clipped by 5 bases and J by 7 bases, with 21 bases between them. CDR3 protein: CASSHWEAALLNEQFF. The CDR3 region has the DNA TGTGCCAGCAGCCATTGGGAGGCGGCACTTCTAAATGAGCAGTTCTTC.

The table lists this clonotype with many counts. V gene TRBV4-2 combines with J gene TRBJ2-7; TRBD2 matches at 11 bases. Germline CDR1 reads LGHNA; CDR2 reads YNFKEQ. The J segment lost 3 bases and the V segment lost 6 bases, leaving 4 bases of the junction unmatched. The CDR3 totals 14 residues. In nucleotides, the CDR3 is TGTGCCAGCAGTCCCGGACTAGCGGGCTACGAGCAGTACTTC. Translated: CASSPGLAGYEQYF.

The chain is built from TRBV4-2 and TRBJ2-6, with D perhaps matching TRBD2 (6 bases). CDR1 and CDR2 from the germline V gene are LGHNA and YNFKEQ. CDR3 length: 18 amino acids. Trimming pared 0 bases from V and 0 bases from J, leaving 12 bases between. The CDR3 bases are TGTGCCAGCAGCCAAGATCTATCGGGAGTCTCTGGGGCCAACGTCCTGACTTTC. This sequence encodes CASSQDLSGVSGANVLTF.

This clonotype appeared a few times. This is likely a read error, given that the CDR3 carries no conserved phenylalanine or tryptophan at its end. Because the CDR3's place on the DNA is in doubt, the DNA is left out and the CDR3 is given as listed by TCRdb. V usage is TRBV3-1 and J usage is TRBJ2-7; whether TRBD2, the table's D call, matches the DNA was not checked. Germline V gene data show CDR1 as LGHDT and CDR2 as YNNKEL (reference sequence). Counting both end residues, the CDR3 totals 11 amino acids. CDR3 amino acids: CASSQNGTLLD.

CDR3 region: CAISESSPGSKETQYF. The CDR3, as DNA: TGTGCCATCAGTGAGTCCTCGCCAGGGTCTAAGGAGACCCAGTACTTC. V gene TRBV10-3 combines with J gene TRBJ2-5; tentative D call: TRBD1 (5 bases). Trimming stripped 0 bases from V and 5 bases from J, with 16 bases between. The CDR3 length is 16 residues. CDR1 ENHRY and CDR2 SYGVKD come from the germline V gene.

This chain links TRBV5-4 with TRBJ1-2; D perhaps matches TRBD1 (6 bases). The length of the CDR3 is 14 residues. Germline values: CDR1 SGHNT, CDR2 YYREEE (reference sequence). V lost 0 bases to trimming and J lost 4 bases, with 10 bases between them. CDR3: CASSLVSRGYGYTF. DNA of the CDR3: TGTGCCAGCAGCTTGGTCTCCAGGGGCTATGGCTACACCTTC.

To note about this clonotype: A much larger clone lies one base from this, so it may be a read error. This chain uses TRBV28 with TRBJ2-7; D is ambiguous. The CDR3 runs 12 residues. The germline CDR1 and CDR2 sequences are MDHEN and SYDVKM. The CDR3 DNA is TGTGCCGGCAGTCGAGTAGTCGCCGAGCAGTACTTC. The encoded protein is CAGSRVVAEQYF.

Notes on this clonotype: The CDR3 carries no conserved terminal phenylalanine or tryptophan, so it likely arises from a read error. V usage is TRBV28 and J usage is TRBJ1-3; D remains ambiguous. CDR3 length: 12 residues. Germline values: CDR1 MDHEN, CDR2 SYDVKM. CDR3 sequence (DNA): TGTGCCAGCAGTCGTCCTGGAAACAACATATATTCT. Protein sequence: CASSRPGNNIYS.